The 27 T cell receptor beta chains below come from one sample, sequenced in a study of T cells after yellow fever vaccination. TCRdb ran MiXCR on the 5' RACE reads and lists one entry per CDR3 protein. The repertoire holds 95,000 to 150,000 distinct CDR3 sequences, with roughly 10% as singletons. The material was CD8+ T cells sorted from PBMCs, obtained on the day of the yellow fever booster vaccination. The receptors here all came from a young man who received the YFV17D yellow fever vaccine.

CDR3: CASSLGSRSYEQYF. CDR3 in DNA: TGTGCCAGCAGCTTGGGCAGCCGCTCCTACGAGCAGTACTTC. This chain joins TRBV7-9 and TRBJ2-7; D unresolved. There are 14 residues in the CDR3. Trimming pared 3 bases from V and 0 bases from J, leaving 9 bases between. CDR1 and CDR2 from the germline V gene are SEHNR and FQNEAQ (reference sequence).

This clonotype has more than one count but fewer than ten. This chain links TRBV4-1 with TRBJ1-2, with a possible D match to TRBD1 (5 bases). V was cut by 2 bases and J by 0 bases, with 7 bases left in between. Germline V gives CDR1 MGHRA, CDR2 YSYEKL. The CDR3 contains 14 residues. The CDR3 here is CASSQQGANYGYTF. For the CDR3, the DNA is TGCGCCAGCAGCCAACAGGGAGCTAACTATGGCTACACCTTC.

There are a few counts of this clonotype. This chain uses TRBV19 with TRBJ2-7; D not certain. Per germline, CDR1 LNHDA and CDR2 SQIVND (reference sequence). V was shortened by 1 base and J by 0 bases, with 7 bases between the two germline ends. The CDR3 is made up of 14 amino acids. The CDR3 protein is CASSIGSGSYEQYF. The CDR3 region has the DNA TGTGCCAGTAGTATAGGGAGTGGCTCCTACGAGCAGTACTTC.

This clonotype has just a few counts. V and J are TRBV6-5 and TRBJ1-5, with unresolved D. The CDR3 loop spans 13 amino acids. Germline CDR1 is MNHEY and CDR2 is SVGAGI. Trimming shortened V by 0 bases and J by 3 bases, and 3 bases separated the two germline ends. DNA for the CDR3: TGTGCCAGCAGTTACTCGACCAATCAGCCCCAGCATTTT. It yields the protein CASSYSTNQPQHF.

This clonotype was seen a few times. The V and J genes are TRBV6-2 or TRBV6-3 and TRBJ2-1, with a weak D call TRBD1 (6 bases). The CDR3 sequence is 13 residues long. V was pared by 8 bases and J by 2 bases, with 10 bases between. The germline V gene has CDR1 MNHEY and CDR2 SVGEGT. DNA for the CDR3: TGTGCCAGCCAGGGGCTGACCTACAATGAGCAGTTCTTC. Encoded protein: CASQGLTYNEQFF.

The chain joins TRBV5-1 to TRBJ2-1; 15 positions agree with TRBD2. This CDR3 has 16 residues. Germline CDR1 is SGHRS and CDR2 is YFSETQ. The junction had 6 bases not matched to a gene; V was cut back by 4 bases and J by 7 bases. CDR3 bases: TGCGCCAGCAGCCCGGCCGGGACTAGCGGGAGGAATGAGCAGTTCTTC. Translation gives CASSPAGTSGRNEQFF.

The chain uses TRBV6-5 and TRBJ1-2, with 8 positions matching TRBD1. The CDR3 is 18 residues long. From germline, CDR1 is MNHEY and CDR2 SVGAGI. V was clipped by 5 bases and J by 3 bases; unmatched bases: 17. The chain's CDR3 is CASSPSIPGTGFYYGYTF. The CDR3 DNA reads as TGTGCCAGCAGTCCTAGCATACCCGGGACAGGATTTTACTATGGCTACACCTTC.

This clonotype was recorded many times. The chain carries TRBV4-1 and TRBJ2-2; no clear D gene. The CDR3 contains 12 residues. From germline, CDR1 is MGHRA and CDR2 YSYEKL. Deletions cut 1 base from V and 7 bases from J, with 4 bases between. The DNA of the CDR3 is TGCGCCAGCAGCCAAGGGGGCGGGGAGCTGTTTTTT. It yields the protein CASSQGGGELFF.

The chain is built from TRBV11-2 and TRBJ2-1; 8 nucleotides agree with TRBD2. The CDR3 runs 17 residues. CDR1 and CDR2 (germline): SGHAT, FQNNGV. The V segment lost 4 bases and the J segment 2 bases; nucleotides outside the gene matches: 10. The CDR3: CASSSGGSGGPYNEQFF. The CDR3 nucleotides are TGTGCCAGCAGCTCGGGTGGGAGCGGGGGTCCCTACAATGAGCAGTTCTTC.

This clonotype showed up just a few times. The chain couples TRBV7-9 to TRBJ1-1, with TRBD1 as a possible D gene (5 bases). Trimming took off 5 bases at V and 0 bases at J, with 13 bases between the two ends. Germline-derived CDR1 and CDR2 are SEHNR and FQNEAQ (reference sequence). The CDR3 consists of 15 residues. CDR3 sequence: CASSPGWGLNTEAFF. In DNA form, the CDR3 reads TGTGCCAGCAGCCCCGGCTGGGGCCTGAACACTGAAGCTTTCTTT.

Only a few counts were recorded for this clonotype. V gene TRBV5-1 combines with J gene TRBJ1-2; a possible D gene is TRBD1 (5 bases). Deletions cut 0 bases from V and 4 bases from J, with 10 bases between. The germline CDR1 and CDR2 sequences are SGHRS and YFSETQ. This CDR3 has 14 amino acids. In nucleotides, the CDR3 is TGCGCCAGCAGCTTGGTGACTGGGACCTATGGCTACACCTTC. As protein: CASSLVTGTYGYTF.

This clonotype was seen a handful of times. This chain connects TRBV9 to TRBJ2-5, with TRBD2 identical over 7 bases. The CDR3 is 14 residues long. Germline trimming cut 8 bases from V and 5 bases from J; bases unmatched to any gene: 12. Per the germline V gene, CDR1 is SGDLS and CDR2 is YYNGEE. The CDR3 nucleotides are TGTGCCAGTGGGGAGGGACCAGGAGGGGAGACCCAGTACTTC. Its protein is CASGEGPGGETQYF.

This clonotype was detected only a few times. This chain uses TRBV18 with TRBJ2-7; possibly TRBD1 for D (6 bases). Germline values: CDR1 KGHSH, CDR2 LQKENI. V lost 1 base and J lost 2, with 15 bases in between. The length of the CDR3 is 16 residues. The CDR3 spells CASSPQGERGTYEQYF. Written as DNA, the CDR3 is TGTGCCAGCTCACCACAGGGGGAGAGGGGGACCTACGAGCAGTACTTC.

This clonotype has at least ten counts. The V call is TRBV4-1, the J call TRBJ2-5, with 14 bases identical to TRBD2. The V and J ends lost 4 bases and 4 bases, in that order; junction bases with no gene match: 2. CDR1 and CDR2 from the germline V gene are MGHRA and YSYEKL. CDR3 length equals 15 residues. CDR3 sequence reads: CASSLGTSGGETQYF. CDR3 DNA sequence: TGCGCCAGCAGCCTGGGGACTAGCGGGGGAGAGACCCAGTACTTC.

This clonotype has only a few counts. The V and J genes are TRBV19 and TRBJ2-1; no firm D call. Per the germline V gene, CDR1 is LNHDA and CDR2 is SQIVND (reference sequence). Trimming removed 3 bases at V and 6 bases at J, with 18 bases between. CDR3 length equals 16 residues. CDR3 residues: CASSIEIASLGNEQFF. The CDR3 DNA reads TGTGCCAGTAGTATTGAAATAGCTTCTTTAGGCAATGAGCAGTTCTTC.

This clonotype was seen a handful of times. This rearrangement joins TRBV4-1 to TRBJ2-1; 7 bases are a match to TRBD2. There are 17 residues in the CDR3. Losses at the gene ends were 0 bases for V and 4 bases for J; bases not matched to a gene: 9. Germline V gene sequence: CDR1 MGHRA, CDR2 YSYEKL. The CDR3 DNA reads as TGCGCCAGCAGCCAAGATGTCTCGCGGGGGTCATACAATGAGCAGTTCTTC. This encodes CASSQDVSRGSYNEQFF.

This clonotype was seen more than once but under ten times. V and J are TRBV12-3 or TRBV12-4 and TRBJ1-2; D perhaps matches TRBD1 (5 bases). V lost 7 bases and J lost 14, with 17 bases in between. This CDR3 is 11 amino acids long. CDR3 bases: TGTGCCAGCAATGCCGGGACCGCGCTTACCTTC. Translating gives CASNAGTALTF.

This clonotype was picked up a small number of times. The chain links TRBV7-9 to TRBJ2-1; D not resolved. V gave up 6 bases and J gave up 4 bases, with 7 bases separating them. From germline, CDR1 is SEHNR and CDR2 FQNEAQ (reference sequence). The CDR3 runs 12 residues. The CDR3 DNA reads as TGTGCCAGCAGTGGTCGGTACAATGAGCAGTTCTTC. Protein: CASSGRYNEQFF.

This clonotype was seen ten or more times. The chain has TRBV12-3 or TRBV12-4 and TRBJ2-5, with D possibly matching TRBD2 (5 bases). The CDR3 consists of 14 residues. V lost 5 bases and J lost 1, with 11 bases in between. The CDR3 coding sequence is TGTGCCAGCAGTCTCGGACTGTCCCAAGAGACCCAGTACTTC. Encoded protein: CASSLGLSQETQYF.

V usage is TRBV6-2 or TRBV6-3 and J usage is TRBJ1-3, with D possibly being TRBD1 (5 bases). The germline CDR1 and CDR2 sequences are MNHEY and SVGEGT. Trimming took 8 bases from V and 0 from J, leaving 11 bases between them. The CDR3 covers 14 residues. This CDR3 is CASDRVGSGNTIYF. CDR3 bases: TGTGCCAGCGACAGAGTGGGCTCTGGAAACACCATATATTTT.

At least ten counts were recorded for this clonotype. The genes are TRBV4-1 and TRBJ1-2; 7 positions match TRBD1. V lost 6 bases to trimming and J lost 4 bases; unmatched junction nucleotides: 5. The CDR3 covers 13 residues. Germline V CDR1 and CDR2: MGHRA, YSYEKL. The CDR3 spells CASRATGTYGYTF. The CDR3 region has the DNA TGCGCCAGCAGAGCGACAGGGACCTATGGCTACACCTTC.

The V call is TRBV5-5, the J call TRBJ1-1; D not resolved. This CDR3 spans 13 amino acids. From germline, CDR1 is SGHKS and CDR2 YYEKEE (reference sequence). V was clipped by 0 bases and J by 0 bases, with 3 bases between them. CDR3 amino acids: CASSLDVNTEAFF. The CDR3 DNA reads as TGTGCCAGCAGCTTGGATGTGAACACTGAAGCTTTCTTT.

This chain connects TRBV12-3 or TRBV12-4 to TRBJ2-1; D gene ambiguous. Trimming took off 7 bases at V and 9 bases at J, with 13 bases between the two ends. The CDR3 has 12 residues. The CDR3 DNA reads as TGTGCCAGCACCTCCGCGACTGTTGAGCAGTTCTTC. Translating it yields CASTSATVEQFF.

This clonotype was recorded at least ten times. This rearrangement joins TRBV4-2 to TRBJ2-3; D gene uncertain. V was shortened by 0 bases and J by 2 bases, with 9 bases between the two germline ends. The CDR3 loop spans 15 amino acids. Germline CDR1 is LGHNA and CDR2 is YNFKEQ. CDR3 DNA sequence: TGTGCCAGCAGCCAAGAGGTAGCTCCCACAGATACGCAGTATTTT. Translating gives CASSQEVAPTDTQYF.

This clonotype was picked up many times. The J gene is TRBJ2-7, the V gene TRBV7-2, with 13 bases aligning to TRBD2. CDR1 is SGHTA, CDR2 FQGNSA, per germline. V dropped 5 bases and J dropped 2; count of bases not matched to a gene: 3. This CDR3 region has 15 residues. This CDR3 reads CASSLLAGGTYEQYV. CDR3 coding DNA: TGTGCCAGCAGCCTACTAGCGGGGGGGACCTACGAGCAGTACGTC.

The chain links TRBV6-5 to TRBJ2-1, with TRBD2 matching 9 bases. The CDR3 covers 17 residues. With V trimmed by 0 bases and J by 5 bases, 8 bases remained unmatched. From germline, CDR1 is MNHEY and CDR2 SVGAGI. CDR3 coding DNA: TGTGCCAGCAGTTACTCGATTGGTAGCGGGGGAAACAATGAGCAGTTCTTC. Translating it yields CASSYSIGSGGNNEQFF.

The rearrangement uses TRBV20-1 and TRBJ1-4; D is unclear. The CDR3 has 12 residues. The germline V gene has CDR1 DFQATT and CDR2 SNEGSKA (reference sequence). Trimming stripped 2 bases from V and 6 bases from J, with 7 bases between. CDR3 in amino acids: CSARSMDEKLFF. Here the CDR3 DNA reads TGCAGTGCTAGATCCATGGATGAAAAACTGTTTTTT.